The 10 T cell receptor beta chains listed next were all sequenced from one sample in a study of blood T cell repertoires in COVID-19. The data were produced by immunoSEQ multiplex PCR, yet TCRdb's version contains in-frame clones alone and is incomplete. The repertoire has roughly 120,000 clones, 65% to 90% of them found once; the top ten carry about 15%. The specimen sequenced was peripheral blood. These receptors were obtained from a woman aged 55-70 years with acute or convalescent COVID-19.

This chain joins TRBV24-1 and TRBJ2-7; D is possibly TRBD2 (5 bases). The ends were cut back, 5 bases at V and 0 bases at J, with 7 bases in the middle. The CDR3 loop spans 13 amino acids. Germline V lookup: CDR1 KGHDR, CDR2 SFDVKD. CDR3 nucleotides: TGTGCCACCAGTGGCAGCGGCTCCTACGAGCAGTACTTC. Its protein product is CATSGSGSYEQYF.

The V gene is TRBV9, the J gene TRBJ2-7; 10 bases map to TRBD2. The length of the CDR3 is 16 residues. CDR1 SGDLS and CDR2 YYNGEE come from the germline V gene. J gave up 4 bases and V 4 bases, and 11 bases lay outside the gene matches. The CDR3 protein is CASSRSSGGGHYEQYF. The CDR3 coding sequence is TGTGCCAGCAGCCGGTCCAGCGGGGGGGGGCATTACGAGCAGTACTTC.

The V call is TRBV7-3, the J call TRBJ2-3; maybe TRBD1 (5 bases). The germline V gene encodes CDR1 SGHTA and CDR2 FQGTGA. V was trimmed by 5 bases and J by 1 base, leaving 10 bases between them. The CDR3 has 14 amino acids. The CDR3 reads CASSPGHRTDTQYF. The CDR3 DNA reads as TGTGCCAGCAGCCCCGGACACCGCACAGATACGCAGTATTTT.

The chain is built from TRBV7-2 and TRBJ1-2, with D uncertain. Germline V gene data show CDR1 as SGHTA and CDR2 as FQGNSA. V shed 3 bases and J shed 5 bases, with 13 bases lying between them. This CDR3 comprises 14 residues. The DNA of the CDR3 is TGTGCCAGCAGCTTTGGATTGGGCGATTATGGCTACACCTTC. It is translated as CASSFGLGDYGYTF.

This clone is a singleton in its sample. The chain uses TRBV18 and TRBJ2-5; D unresolved. The CDR3 is made up of 14 amino acids. Germline assignment: CDR1 KGHSH and CDR2 LQKENI. Trimming cost V 1 base and J 3 bases, with 9 bases left between them. CDR3 coding DNA: TGTGCCAGCTCACCACGGCCGAACGAAGAGACCCAGTACTTC. It codes for CASSPRPNEETQYF.

This rearrangement joins TRBV4-3 to TRBJ1-5; D gene uncertain. The ends were cut back, 3 bases at V and 0 bases at J, with 9 bases in the middle. Germline V lookup: CDR1 LGHNA, CDR2 YSLEER. The CDR3 consists of 15 residues. As DNA, the CDR3 is TGCGCCAGCAGCCAGCGACGCGGTAGCAATCAGCCCCAGCATTTT. Translation gives CASSQRRGSNQPQHF.

This chain connects TRBV12-3 or TRBV12-4 to TRBJ1-6; D uncertain. V lost 10 bases, J lost 7 bases, and 14 bases lay in between. The CDR3 runs to 13 residues. CDR3 sequence (DNA): TGTGCCACCATGCAATCGGGAAATTCACCCCTCCACTTT. This encodes CATMQSGNSPLHF.

The V call is TRBV7-9, the J call TRBJ1-3; 7 nucleotides align to TRBD1. The CDR3 contains 15 residues. Per germline, CDR1 SEHNR and CDR2 FQNEAQ (reference sequence). Trimming at V came to 5 bases and at J to 7 bases, leaving 11 bases not matched to a gene. The CDR3 region is CASSPQQGGGNTIYF. In DNA form, the CDR3 reads TGTGCCAGCAGCCCCCAGCAGGGGGGTGGGAACACCATATATTTT.

The chain recombines TRBV10-3 with TRBJ1-2; 9 nucleotides agree with TRBD1. The trim removed 2 bases at V and 4 bases at J, leaving 11 bases unmatched. This CDR3 region has 17 residues. CDR1 is ENHRY, CDR2 SYGVKD, per germline. The chain's CDR3 is CAISENPGGTGSYGYTF. The CDR3 bases are TGTGCCATCAGTGAGAATCCTGGCGGGACAGGGAGCTATGGCTACACCTTC.

V is TRBV5-4 and J is TRBJ1-2, with 11 nucleotides matching TRBD1. The germline gives CDR1 SGHNT, CDR2 YYREEE (reference sequence). The V and J ends lost 4 bases and 8 bases, in that order; junction bases with no gene match: 4. The CDR3 length is 13 residues. DNA for the CDR3: TGTGCCAGCAGCCAGGGACAGGGGGACGGCTACACCTTC. Translating it yields CASSQGQGDGYTF.